Below are 26 T cell receptor beta chains sequenced from a single sample in a study of shared clonotypes between healthy human individuals. TCRdb keeps only in-frame clones here, not all; method: immunoSEQ multiplex PCR. Among some 2.1 million clones listed, 95% were seen once. Sample: naive CD4+ T cells sorted from blood. The subset denotes: CD45RA+ positively selected. Every receptor here comes from a man between 18 and 35 years old in good health.

This rearrangement joins TRBV10-3 to TRBJ2-7; perhaps D is TRBD1 or TRBD2 (5 bases each). CDR3 size: 13 residues. Per the germline V gene, CDR1 is ENHRY and CDR2 is SYGVKD. The V end lost 4 bases, the J end lost 6 bases, and 13 bases lay between the germline ends. DNA for the CDR3: TGTGCCATCAGTGCAACATCCGGGGCCGAGCAGTACTTC. This encodes CAISATSGAEQYF.

The chain combines TRBV29-1 with TRBJ2-2, with D tentatively TRBD2 (5 bases). The CDR3 extends over 14 amino acids. The germline gives CDR1 SQVTM, CDR2 ANQGSEA. V was clipped by 5 bases and J by 1 base, with 11 bases between them. In DNA, the CDR3 is TGCAGCGTTAAGGCGGGCGGGAACACCGGGGAGCTGTTTTTT. Its protein is CSVKAGGNTGELFF.

The chain employs TRBV9 and TRBJ2-1; possibly TRBD1 for D (6 bases). Germline assignment: CDR1 SGDLS and CDR2 YYNGEE. Trimming cost V 0 bases and J 8 bases, with 9 bases left between them. There are 13 residues in the CDR3. The CDR3 DNA reads as TGTGCCAGCAGCGTAGGGGGGCTGGATGAGCAGTTCTTC. Protein sequence: CASSVGGLDEQFF.

This clone has just one count. The chain links TRBV29-1 to TRBJ1-2; no clear D. Between the trimmed V and J ends, which lost 7 bases and 2 bases, there was a span of 14 bases. Germline CDR1 is SQVTM and CDR2 is ANQGSEA. This CDR3 has 13 residues. In nucleotides, the CDR3 is TGCAGCGGTTCGTCGGCCCCGAACTATGGCTACACCTTC. Translation gives CSGSSAPNYGYTF.

With respect to this clone: The same CDR3 can be traced to other DNA sequences in this sample. This chain links TRBV27 with TRBJ2-7; D not certain. This CDR3 has 13 residues. V shed 3 bases and J shed 2 bases, with 8 bases lying between them. Per the germline V gene, CDR1 is MNHEY and CDR2 is SMNVEV (reference sequence). CDR3 coding DNA: TGTGCCAGCAGTTTCCGGTGGGCCTACGAGCAGTACTTC. The encoded protein is CASSFRWAYEQYF.

This clone has a single count. Other DNA sequences from this sample encode an identical CDR3 as well. V usage is TRBV7-2 and J usage is TRBJ2-3; D is ambiguous. This CDR3 has 13 residues. Germline assignment: CDR1 SGHTA and CDR2 FQGNSA. V was clipped by 4 bases and J by 3 bases, with 8 bases between them. As DNA, the CDR3 is TGTGCCAGCAGCTCGGGTCCAACAGATACGCAGTATTTT. It encodes CASSSGPTDTQYF.

Comment on this clone: The same CDR3 arises from other DNA sequences in this sample as well. J is TRBJ2-5 and V is TRBV9; D ambiguous. Germline-derived CDR1 and CDR2 are SGDLS and YYNGEE. This CDR3 spans 14 amino acids. Trimming left V 0 bases short and J 2 bases short, with 8 bases between. Written as DNA, the CDR3 is TGTGCCAGCAGCGTAGCCCCAGGTCAAGAGACCCAGTACTTC. Encoded protein: CASSVAPGQETQYF.

This clone was seen only a few times. The chain couples TRBV5-6 to TRBJ2-7, with TRBD1 matching 8 bases. There are 15 residues in the CDR3. Germline lookup yields CDR1 SGHDT and CDR2 YYEEEE. The V and J ends lost 5 bases and 2 bases, in that order; junction bases with no gene match: 9. CDR3 bases: TGTGCCAGCAGTCGAGACAGGGGCTTGGCCTACGAGCAGTACTTC. It encodes CASSRDRGLAYEQYF. Variable domain in full (rest from reference TRBV5-6 and TRBJ2-7): DAGVTQSPTHLIKTRGQQVTLRCSPKSGHDTVSWYQQALGQGPQFIFQYYEEEERQRGNFPDRFSGHQFPNYSSELNVNALLLGDSALYLCASSRDRGLAYEQYFGPGTRLTVT.

The chain links TRBV19 to TRBJ1-6; D uncertain. Trimming removed 4 bases from V and 6 bases from J, with 16 bases in between. The CDR3 has 16 residues. The germline CDR1 and CDR2 sequences are LNHDA and SQIVND (reference sequence). The DNA of the CDR3 is TGTGCCAGTAGTACACCGGGAATGGGTGGTAATTCACCCCTCCACTTT. Its protein is CASSTPGMGGNSPLHF. Full variable domain (outside the CDR3, taken from reference TRBV19 and TRBJ1-6): DGGITQSPKYLFRKEGQNVTLSCEQNLNHDAMYWYRQDPGQGLRLIYYSQIVNDFQKGDIAEGYSVSREKKESFPLTVTSAQKNPTAFYLCASSTPGMGGNSPLHFGNGTRLTVT.

V is TRBV5-1 and J is TRBJ1-2; D ambiguous. Germline values: CDR1 SGHRS, CDR2 YFSETQ. V shed 0 bases and J shed 0 bases, with 12 bases lying between them. The CDR3 runs 16 residues. The CDR3 nucleotides are TGCGCCAGCAGCTTGGCCAAGGACTTAACTAACTATGGCTACACCTTC. Translation: CASSLAKDLTNYGYTF. The variable domain in full, completed from reference TRBV5-1 and TRBJ1-2, reads KAGVTQTPRYLIKTRGQQVTLSCSPISGHRSVSWYQQTPGQGLQFLFEYFSETQRNKGNFPGRFSGRQFSNSRSEMNVSTLELGDSALYLCASSLAKDLTNYGYTFGSGTRLTVV.

This clone has just a few counts. The chain recombines TRBV10-1 with TRBJ2-1, with D possibly matching TRBD2 (5 bases). Trimming took off 0 bases at V and 6 bases at J, with 15 bases between the two ends. This CDR3 comprises 16 residues. Germline values: CDR1 WNHNN, CDR2 SYGVQD (reference sequence). CDR3 in amino acids: CASSESLQAGVNEQFF. For the CDR3, the DNA is TGCGCCAGCAGTGAGTCGTTGCAGGCCGGGGTCAATGAGCAGTTCTTC.

Note on this clone: Other nucleotide sequences in the sample specify the same CDR3. This chain connects TRBV5-1 to TRBJ1-2; perhaps TRBD1 as D (6 bases). Germline V gives CDR1 SGHRS, CDR2 YFSETQ. V lost 1 base and J lost 2, with 9 bases in between. The CDR3 consists of 14 residues. In DNA, the CDR3 is TGCGCCAGCAGCTTGACAGGGCTGAACTATGGCTACACCTTC. Its protein product is CASSLTGLNYGYTF.

The chain couples TRBV18 to TRBJ1-1, with D uncertain. The CDR3 totals 14 residues. The ends were cut back, 4 bases at V and 0 bases at J, with 9 bases in the middle. The germline gives CDR1 KGHSH, CDR2 LQKENI. CDR3 region: CASSLRDMNTEAFF. The CDR3, as DNA: TGTGCCAGCTCACTTAGAGACATGAACACTGAAGCTTTCTTT.

The genes are TRBV9 and TRBJ2-7; D not resolved. Trimming took 4 bases from V and 0 from J, leaving 14 bases between them. This CDR3 has 15 residues. Germline V gene data show CDR1 as SGDLS and CDR2 as YYNGEE. CDR3: CASSSHPGSSYEQYF. The DNA for the CDR3 is TGTGCCAGCAGCTCCCATCCAGGTAGCTCCTACGAGCAGTACTTC.

The chain employs TRBV25-1 and TRBJ1-5, with TRBD1 matching 11 bases. Germline V gene sequence: CDR1 MGHDK, CDR2 SYGVNS. With V trimmed by 4 bases and J by 6 bases, 11 bases remained unmatched. The length of the CDR3 is 17 residues. As DNA, the CDR3 is TGTGCCAGCAGTGGGGCTCCCGGGACAGGGGGTGGTCAGCCCCAGCATTTT. Its protein product is CASSGAPGTGGGQPQHF. The variable domain in full, with the rest retrieved from reference TRBV25-1 and TRBJ1-5, is EADIYQTPRYLVIGTGKKITLECSQTMGHDKMYWYQQDPGMELHLIHYSYGVNSTEKGDLSSESTVSRIRTEHFPLTLESARPSHTSQYLCASSGAPGTGGGQPQHFGDGTRLSIL.

The table lists this clone with a count of one. The chain employs TRBV29-1 and TRBJ2-1, with D hard to call. Trimming left V 6 bases short and J 4 bases short, with 22 bases between. This CDR3 is built from 16 residues. CDR1 SQVTM and CDR2 ANQGSEA come from the germline V gene. CDR3: CSVPRPSAEYYNEQFF. CDR3 in DNA: TGCAGCGTCCCCCGCCCCAGCGCCGAGTATTACAATGAGCAGTTCTTC.

This chain links TRBV7-2 with TRBJ2-7; perhaps TRBD2 as D (6 bases). The V end was cut by 6 bases, the J end by 0 bases, with 15 bases between. Germline-derived CDR1 and CDR2 are SGHTA and FQGNSA. This CDR3 spans 15 amino acids. This chain's CDR3 is CASSSGGSSSYEQYF. The CDR3 DNA sequence: TGTGCCAGCAGTTCCGGGGGTTCGAGCTCCTACGAGCAGTACTTC.

The rearrangement joins TRBV9 to TRBJ1-4, with 8 bases lining up with TRBD1. This CDR3 is built from 15 residues. V gave up 0 bases and J gave up 3 bases; unmatched junction bases: 1. Germline V gene sequence: CDR1 SGDLS, CDR2 YYNGEE. CDR3: CASSVATGANEKLFF. In nucleotides, the CDR3 is TGTGCCAGCAGCGTAGCGACAGGGGCTAATGAAAAACTGTTTTTT.

The genes are TRBV7-9 and TRBJ1-6; TRBD1 might be the D (5 bases). Germline CDR1 is SEHNR and CDR2 is FQNEAQ (reference sequence). The CDR3 is 16 residues long. Trimming took 5 bases from V and 1 from J, leaving 12 bases between them. The chain's CDR3 is CASSHRGRSYNSPLHF. The CDR3 bases are TGTGCCAGCAGCCACCGGGGGAGGTCCTATAATTCACCCCTCCACTTT.

CDR3 protein: CASRIETGTGTYEQYF. CDR3 in DNA: TGTGCCAGCAGAATAGAAACCGGGACAGGTACCTACGAGCAGTACTTC. This chain joins TRBV28 and TRBJ2-7; 8 nucleotides align to TRBD1. Germline trimming cut 6 bases from V and 2 bases from J; bases unmatched to any gene: 12. The CDR3 length is 16 residues. The germline V gene encodes CDR1 MDHEN and CDR2 SYDVKM.

This clone was recorded once. The gene calls are TRBV9 and TRBJ2-5; 14 bases map to TRBD2. After removal of 3 bases from V and 6 bases from J, the junction contained 4 bases not matched to a gene. Germline V gives CDR1 SGDLS, CDR2 YYNGEE. The CDR3 consists of 15 residues. The CDR3 reads CASSAGTSGRKTQYF. The CDR3 nucleotides are TGTGCCAGCAGCGCCGGGACTAGCGGGAGAAAGACCCAGTACTTC.

The chain joins TRBV28 to TRBJ1-6; perhaps TRBD1 as D (5 bases). The CDR3 covers 16 residues. V lost 2 bases and J lost 9, with 17 bases in between. Germline CDR1 MDHEN, CDR2 SYDVKM. CDR3 sequence: CASSLSVGVRGSPLHF. CDR3 DNA: TGTGCCAGCAGTTTAAGTGTGGGGGTACGAGGTTCACCCCTCCACTTT.

The chain recombines TRBV6-5 with TRBJ2-7; unclear D gene. The germline CDR1 and CDR2 sequences are MNHEY and SVGAGI. The CDR3 runs 13 residues. Trimming took off 5 bases at V and 3 bases at J, with 11 bases between the two ends. CDR3 residues: CASSPGVSYEQYF. The CDR3 coding sequence is TGTGCCAGCAGTCCTGGGGTCAGCTACGAGCAGTACTTC.

This sequence joins TRBV11-2 and TRBJ2-2; D is perhaps TRBD1 (6 bases). CDR1 is SGHAT, CDR2 FQNNGV, per germline. V was trimmed by 5 bases and J by 1 base, leaving 11 bases between them. This CDR3 has 15 residues. DNA for the CDR3: TGTGCCAGCAGCCGAACGGGACAGAACACCGGGGAGCTGTTTTTT. Translating it yields CASSRTGQNTGELFF.

This chain uses TRBV10-1 with TRBJ2-7; possibly TRBD1 for D (6 bases). Trimming removed 5 bases from V and 7 bases from J, with 12 bases in between. Germline V CDR1 and CDR2: WNHNN, SYGVQD (reference sequence). This CDR3 is built from 12 residues. The CDR3 is CASSPDRFEQYF. For the CDR3, the DNA is TGCGCCAGCAGTCCCGACAGGTTTGAGCAGTACTTC.

The CDR3 nucleotides are TGTGCCAGCAGCTTAGCCCCTGGCCTCTCCGCCGGGGAGCTGTTTTTT. It translates to CASSLAPGLSAGELFF. V usage is TRBV7-6 and J usage is TRBJ2-2; no definite D call. Trimming stripped 0 bases from V and 6 bases from J, with 14 bases between. Germline lookup yields CDR1 SGHVS and CDR2 FNYEAQ. CDR3 length: 16 residues.